These T cell receptor beta chains were read from a single sample in a study of CD4 T cells in relation to SARS-CoV-2 and coronaviruses. The assay was immunoSEQ multiplex PCR, and TCRdb's table has in-frame clones only and misses some. The data contain some 40,000 clones, around 85% of them seen just once; the ten biggest clones take up about 3.3%. The sample comprised memory CD4+ T cells from PBMCs. All receptors derive from an adult with COVID-19. CDR3s include the opening cysteine and the closing phenylalanine or tryptophan. A D gene is named only where the DNA matches it firmly. Some rows mark clone size as missing; the rest say once, few, many or name a class of expanded clone.

>-|TRBJ2-7|TRBV6-6|-|12
CASKTGTLEQYF
TGTGCCAGCAAGACAGGGACTCTCGAGCAGTACTTC
>TRBD1|TRBJ1-1|TRBV2|-|14
CASSERYRGTEAFF
TGTGCCAGCAGTGAACGCTACAGGGGGACTGAAGCTTTCTTT
>-|TRBJ2-5|TRBV30|-|18
CAWSETSRASGLQETQYF
TGTGCCTGGAGTGAAACGAGCCGAGCGAGCGGGTTGCAAGAGACCCAGTACTTC
>-|TRBJ2-1|TRBV29-1|-|13
CSAGRSFRNEQFF
TGCAGCGCCGGACGGAGCTTTAGGAATGAGCAGTTCTTC
>-|TRBJ2-2|TRBV27|-|15
CASSQTPQSYGELFF
TGTGCCAGCAGTCAGACCCCGCAGAGTTACGGGGAGCTGTTTTTT
>TRBD2|TRBJ2-1|TRBV20-1|-|14
CSASGTSGNNEQFF
TGCAGTGCTAGTGGGACTAGCGGCAACAATGAGCAGTTCTTC
>TRBD2|TRBJ2-7|TRBV2|-|16
CASSGATSGRGLEQYF
TGTGCCAGCAGTGGAGCGACTAGCGGGAGGGGACTCGAGCAGTACTTC
>TRBD2|TRBJ2-1|TRBV14|few|14
CASSPGTTNNEQFF
TGTGCCAGCAGCCCCGGGACTACAAACAATGAGCAGTTCTTC
>-|TRBJ2-5|TRBV18|-|14
CASSLQGRQETQYF
TGTGCCAGCTCACTACAGGGGAGGCAAGAGACCCAGTACTTC
>-|TRBJ2-5|TRBV2|-|12
CASRADDETQYF
TGTGCCAGCAGGGCAGACGACGAGACCCAGTACTTC
>-|TRBJ1-4|TRBV15|-|13
CATSRDGSEKLFF
TGTGCCACCAGCAGAGATGGCTCCGAAAAACTGTTTTTT
>-|TRBJ1-5|TRBV18|-|16
CASSPQSANSNQPQHF
TGTGCCAGCTCACCACAATCGGCGAATAGCAATCAGCCCCAGCATTTT
>TRBD2|TRBJ2-1|TRBV4-1|few|16
CASSQDLLALNNEQFF
TGCGCCAGCAGCCAAGATTTACTAGCGCTTAACAATGAGCAGTTCTTC
>TRBD1|TRBJ1-5|TRBV6-6|once|17
CASSLLPGQGSNQPQHF
TGTGCCAGCAGTCTATTACCGGGACAGGGGAGCAATCAGCCCCAGCATTTT
>-|TRBJ2-2|TRBV6-2/TRBV6-3|-|13
CASSYRDTGELFF
TGTGCCAGCAGTTACAGGGACACCGGGGAGCTGTTTTTT
>-|TRBJ1-5|TRBV27|-|11
CAPPGRQPQHF
TGTGCCCCCCCGGGGCGGCAGCCCCAGCATTTT
>-|TRBJ1-3|TRBV7-9|-|13
CASSLNQENTIYF
TGTGCCAGCAGCTTGAATCAGGAAAACACCATATATTTT
>TRBD2|TRBJ2-5|TRBV9|-|15
CASSVNPGTGGTQYF
TGTGCCAGCAGCGTTAACCCCGGGACGGGGGGGACCCAGTACTTC
>-|TRBJ1-2|TRBV28|-|14
CASSRGGANYGYTF
TGTGCCAGCAGTCGCGGGGGGGCTAACTATGGCTACACCTTC
>-|TRBJ2-5|TRBV10-2|-|17
CASSEDELVGGGETQYF
TGCGCCAGCAGTGAAGATGAGCTAGTGGGTGGGGGGGAGACCCAGTACTTC
>TRBD1|TRBJ2-7|TRBV7-2|-|15
CASSPRQGRSYEQYF
TGTGCCAGCAGCCCGAGACAGGGTAGGAGCTACGAGCAGTACTTC
>-|TRBJ2-7|TRBV3-1/TRBV3-2|-|14
CASSQLQGPYEQYF
TGTGCCAGCAGCCAATTACAGGGCCCCTACGAGCAGTACTTC
>-|TRBJ2-3|TRBV19|few|16
CASSMVGRQSTDTQYF
TGTGCCAGTAGTATGGTTGGGAGACAAAGCACAGATACGCAGTATTTT
>-|TRBJ2-1|TRBV19|few|12
CASSSSISEQFF
TGTGCCAGTAGTTCTAGTATCAGTGAGCAGTTCTTC
>TRBD2|TRBJ2-3|TRBV30|-|14
CAWNSGRETDTQYF
TGTGCCTGGAATAGCGGGAGGGAAACAGATACGCAGTATTTT
>-|TRBJ1-1|TRBV2|-|13
CASRKEMNTEAFF
TGTGCCAGCAGGAAAGAGATGAACACTGAAGCTTTCTTT
>TRBD1|TRBJ2-5|TRBV5-1|-|16
CASVQTGRTYQETQYF
TGCGCCAGCGTTCAGACAGGGCGGACGTACCAAGAGACCCAGTACTTC
>-|TRBJ2-7|TRBV28|few|15
CASSRAHGQIYEQYF
TGTGCCAGCAGTCGGGCACACGGACAGATCTACGAGCAGTACTTC
>-|TRBJ1-6|TRBV19|-|16
CASSIADSSYNSPLHF
TGTGCCAGTAGTATTGCGGACAGCTCCTATAATTCACCCCTCCACTTT
>-|TRBJ1-3|TRBV9|-|15
CASSGAGFSGNTIYF
TGTGCCAGCAGCGGGGCAGGGTTCTCTGGAAACACCATATATTTT
>TRBD2|TRBJ2-5|TRBV28|-|14
CASSTPGLDETQYF
TGTGCCAGCAGTACCCCGGGACTAGACGAGACCCAGTACTTC
>TRBD1|TRBJ2-7|TRBV28|-|12
CASSINRDRPYF
TGTGCCAGCAGTATAAACCGGGACAGGCCGTACTTC
>TRBD2|TRBJ2-3|TRBV7-9|-|16
CASSRALAEGTDTQYF
TGTGCCAGCAGCCGAGCCCTAGCGGAAGGCACAGATACGCAGTATTTT
>-|TRBJ2-7|TRBV5-1|-|15
CASSARAATPYEQYF
TGCGCCAGCAGCGCGAGGGCCGCTACACCTTACGAGCAGTACTTC
>-|TRBJ2-5|TRBV2|-|14
CASNEVGQEETQYF
TGTGCCAGCAATGAAGTAGGACAAGAAGAGACCCAGTACTTC
>-|TRBJ2-3|TRBV6-2/TRBV6-3|-|15
CASSYGNGNTDTQYF
TGTGCCAGCAGTTACGGGAACGGAAACACAGATACGCAGTATTTT
>TRBD2|TRBJ2-7|TRBV7-2|-|15
CASSHPWAGVYEQYF
TGTGCCAGCAGCCACCCGTGGGCGGGAGTCTACGAGCAGTACTTC
>-|TRBJ2-7|TRBV28|-|13
CASSLAGTYEQYF
TGTGCCAGCAGTTTAGCGGGAACATACGAGCAGTACTTC
>-|TRBJ2-3|TRBV9|-|17
CASSVEQNLVNTDTQYF
TGTGCCAGCAGCGTAGAACAGAACCTAGTAAACACAGATACGCAGTATTTT
>-|TRBJ1-3|TRBV19|-|15
CASKPAPSSGNTIYF
TGTGCCAGTAAGCCGGCCCCGAGCTCTGGAAACACCATATATTTT
>-|TRBJ2-5|TRBV28|-|13
CASTLPGFATQYF
TGTGCCAGCACCTTGCCCGGGTTCGCGACCCAGTACTTC
>-|TRBJ1-2|TRBV19|few|14
CASSRYGQNYGYTF
TGTGCCAGTAGCCGCTATGGACAGAACTATGGCTACACCTTC
>TRBD2|TRBJ2-3|TRBV19|-|15
CASNPGTSSTDTQYF
TGTGCCAGTAACCCGGGGACTAGCTCCACAGATACGCAGTATTTT
>TRBD2|TRBJ2-1|TRBV2|-|15
CASSEAWTSGFEQFF
TGTGCCAGCAGTGAAGCCTGGACTAGCGGGTTTGAGCAGTTCTTC
>TRBD1|TRBJ2-1|TRBV11-2|-|14
CASSRTGSDNEQFF
TGTGCCAGCAGTAGGACAGGGTCTGATAATGAGCAGTTCTTC
>TRBD2|TRBJ2-2|TRBV18|-|15
CASSTSSGRSGELFF
TGTGCCAGCTCAACTTCTAGCGGGAGATCCGGGGAGCTGTTTTTT
>-|TRBJ2-2|TRBV7-9|-|14
CATGRGAGTGELFF
TGTGCCACAGGGAGGGGGGCCGGCACCGGGGAGCTGTTTTTT
>-|TRBJ2-5|TRBV9|-|14
CASSAGHEPETQYF
TGTGCCAGCAGCGCTGGACATGAACCGGAGACCCAGTACTTC
>TRBD1|TRBJ2-1|TRBV5-1|-|15
CASSPQGPSYNEQFF
TGCGCCAGCAGCCCACAGGGGCCCTCATACAATGAGCAGTTCTTC
>-|TRBJ2-3|TRBV18|-|14
CASSPRASTDTQYF
TGTGCCAGCTCACCACGGGCGAGCACAGATACGCAGTATTTT
>TRBD2|TRBJ2-7|TRBV25-1|once|15
CASSEELAGVKEQYF
TGTGCCAGCAGTGAAGAACTAGCGGGAGTCAAAGAGCAGTACTTC
>-|TRBJ2-4|TRBV6-1|once|15
CASSELRGIDDIQYF
TGTGCCAGCAGTGAACTCAGAGGAATTGACGACATTCAGTACTTC
>-|TRBJ1-1|TRBV5-1|-|11
CASSLDTEAFF
TGCGCCAGCAGCTTGGACACTGAAGCTTTCTTT
>TRBD2|TRBJ2-1|TRBV24-1|-|16
CATSDPGTSGSNEQFF
TGTGCCACCAGTGACCCGGGGACTAGCGGGAGTAATGAGCAGTTCTTC
>-|TRBJ2-1|TRBV19|-|11
CASRGYNEQFF
TGTGCCAGTAGAGGTTACAATGAGCAGTTCTTC
>-|TRBJ2-5|TRBV4-1|-|15
CASSRPGQSGGTQYF
TGCGCCAGCAGCCGACCGGGACAGTCCGGGGGGACCCAGTACTTC
>-|TRBJ2-7|TRBV3-1/TRBV3-2|-|12
CASSQDLINQYF
TGTGCCAGCAGCCAAGATTTAATTAACCAGTACTTC
>TRBD2|TRBJ2-5|TRBV5-5|-|17
CASTPIGRDPLDRTQYF
TGTGCCAGCACCCCTATCGGGAGGGACCCCTTGGACCGGACCCAGTACTTC
>TRBD2|TRBJ2-3|TRBV9|-|17
CASSDRTSGSRVDTQYF
TGTGCCAGCAGTGATCGGACTAGCGGGTCTAGGGTGGATACGCAGTATTTT
>-|TRBJ1-1|TRBV29-1|-|13
CSVVESLNTEAFF
TGCAGCGTTGTCGAGAGTTTGAACACTGAAGCTTTCTTT